This T cell receptor (beta chain) appears in the sequencing data of a study of cytomegalovirus exposure and HLA in healthy donors. Study context: Counted in an early data release were approximately 85 million unique TCRs from HLA-typed donors.

13 Jbeta primers and 60 Vbeta primers were used for the PCR. Measured with immunoSEQ multiplex PCR; TCRdb has only the in-frame clones, and not every one. The sample records around 100,000 clones, around 82% being singletons. This clone was observed a handful of times. The CDR3 runs 15 residues. This TCR came from a middle-aged woman in good health and CMV-seronegative. This chain uses TRBV21-1 with TRBJ2-1; TRBD2, the table's D call, was not compared with the DNA. TRBV21-1 is noted as a pseudogene. Sequencing used PBMCs. In nucleotides, the CDR3 is TGTGCCAGCAGATGCCTAGCGGGAGGATACAATGAGCAGTTCTTC. It translates to CASRCLAGGYNEQFF.